This record covers a single T cell receptor beta chain. Its specific antigen is unknown. Per-nucleotide qualities are absent, and no much larger clonotype sits a single base away. The time point label for this specimen denotes: cycle 1 day 1 (C1D1), immediately before nivolumab initiation. All trial patients had relapsed after autologous stem cell transplantation, with cohorts A, B and C differing in prior brentuximab vedotin exposure. A total of 50 to 70 patients with relapsed/refractory classical Hodgkin lymphoma made up the trial cohort, and each patient's best overall response was complete response, partial response or progressive disease. Single-agent nivolumab was administered to trial patients in the multi-cohort phase II CheckMate 205 trial. An independent review committee assessed best overall response using the 2007 International Working Group response criteria. Trial PBMCs were collected just before the start of nivolumab (C1D1) and during therapy at cycle 2 day 1 and cycle 4 day 1. Peripheral blood was collected in 8 mL Vacutainer Cell Preparation Tubes, from which PBMCs were isolated by centrifugation and then cryopreserved.

Genomic DNA was isolated using the Qiagen DNeasy kit from unsorted PBMCs as well as from negatively selected CD4+ and CD8+ fractions. TCR beta CDR3 regions were subjected to amplification by immunoSEQ multiplex PCR with primers that anneal to V and J segments. A synthetic immune receptor repertoire was used to minimize amplification bias, and any remaining bias was removed computationally after sequencing. The published analysis was carried out like this. Custom Python scripts were used to quantify repertoire diversity as the Shannon entropy index. Unsorted, CD4+ and CD8+ repertoires were analyzed separately, except in combined analyses where CD4+ and CD8+ sequences were merged in silico. Clonal expansion was defined as at least a 2-fold frequency increase after treatment relative to C1D1, with a pseudocount of 0.5 for undetected baseline clones. Clones with 0 or 1 copy at C1D1 were classified as singleton clones, and clones with 2 or more copies were classified as non-singleton clones. Clones expanded in unsorted samples were assigned a CD4+, CD8+ or unknown annotation through matching of protein sequences in sorted samples from the same patient. Wilcoxon tests were applied to paired samples to test diversity changes from C1D1 to C4D1. In TCRdb, the immuneACCESS table is reduced to in-frame sequences with V and J assigned. These tables do not hold every clone; where another copy was compared, an unresolved V gene accounts for under half, and the others remain unexplained. Clone size and V and J calls were adopted from that table, with D and trimming inferred from the DNA. Counted in this sample were some 84,000 clones; around nine tenths of them appeared once. Roughly 21% of the sample is in the top ten clones.

The sample is drawn from a study of PD-1 blockade in classical Hodgkin lymphoma (dated by TCRdb to the early 2020s). Turning to the overall study: Nivolumab dosing was 3 mg/kg intravenously every 2 weeks, continuing until either disease progression or unacceptable toxicity. The study used TCR beta sequencing and CyTOF to define a peripheral blood immune signature of response to PD-1 blockade in classical Hodgkin lymphoma.

The CDR3 goes from the cysteine to the phenylalanine over 15 residues. Of all the DNA, just the CDR3 is kept, 45 bases in frame from base 1. In the germline V gene, CDR1 corresponds to LGHNA and CDR2 to YSLEER. Relative to germline, V is 7 bases shorter and J is 8 bases shorter, with 23 bases between their ends. Broad study findings and their caveats: The study was restricted to a single clinical trial cohort, and the causes of repertoire differences, possibly disease activity or prior therapy, were left undefined. Among trial patients, those achieving complete response had baseline diversity similar to that of newly diagnosed patients, while diversity was significantly lower in partial responders and progressors. A significant rise by C4D1 was seen in CD4+ but not CD8+ TCR diversity (p=0.0027 vs p=0.16), with the rise being most apparent in complete responders (p=0.02). Patients starting nivolumab less than 1 year after ASCT had lower diversity and were excluded from later analyses to avoid confounding by immune reconstitution. Newly diagnosed patients were reported to have lower baseline TCR diversity than healthy donors, and relapsed/refractory patients were reported to have lower baseline TCR diversity still.

The chain links TRBV4-3 with TRBJ1-2, with no confident D gene call. The sample in question was peripheral blood mononuclear cells (PBMCs), obtained at baseline. The sequence derives from a human donor with classical Hodgkin lymphoma. CDR3 region: CASKKTTKYEEGYTF. Here is the DNA: TGCGCCAGCAAAAAGACCACCAAATACGAAGAGGGCTACACCTTC.